The clone carrying this TCR beta chain has a count of ten or more. Its specificity is not known. This entry belongs to a study of blood T cells in healthy people across ages. Peripheral blood samples of around 11 milliliters were drawn from each donor. Trimming took off 5 bases at V and 1 base at J, with 13 bases between the two ends. This CDR3 region has 15 residues. Findings and caveats of the study: PBMCs went unsorted, and a conclusive naive versus antigen-experienced comparison was therefore prevented.

The authors ran a second PCR of about 7 to 11 cycles using a sample-barcoded 5' primer and a J-beta primer mix. TCRdb re-analysed the 5' RACE reads in MiXCR, keeping a single row per CDR3 protein. The table includes just under 750,000 distinct CDR3 sequences, about 20% detected once. The sequencing input was blood. This clonotype was sampled from a man between 70 and 80 years old in good health. The chain combines TRBV12-3 or TRBV12-4 with TRBJ2-3; the D gene is possibly TRBD1 (6 bases). DNA for the CDR3: TGTGCCAGCAGTCGACAGGTGGCTGGCACAGATACGCAGTATTTT. It specifies CASSRQVAGTDTQYF.